This passage covers 16 T cell receptor beta chains from one sample sequenced in a study of T-cell reconstitution after alpha-beta-depleted transplantation in children. TCRbeta library construction was performed incorporating unique molecular identifiers. Each CDR3 protein gets one entry after TCRdb re-called the PCR reads with MiXCR. The table shows about 580,000 distinct CDR3 sequences, with about 23% occurring only once. Specimen: PBMCs, mostly from graft donor cells, collected 360 days after TCRalphabeta/CD19-depleted stem cell transplant. These receptors came from a boy under two years old who had a stem cell transplant for acute myeloid leukemia, so the T cells may come from the graft donor.

This clonotype was detected ten times or more. V usage is TRBV28 and J usage is TRBJ2-5; D call uncertain. Germline V gene sequence: CDR1 MDHEN, CDR2 SYDVKM. V was clipped by 7 bases and J by 1 base, with 10 bases between them. The CDR3 is made up of 13 amino acids. CDR3 residues: CASIKQAQETQYF. CDR3 in DNA: TGTGCCAGCATTAAACAAGCCCAAGAGACCCAGTACTTC.

This clonotype was observed a few times. The rearrangement uses TRBV6-2 or TRBV6-3 and TRBJ2-6; 7 bases agree with TRBD1. The V segment lost 2 bases and the J segment 2 bases; nucleotides outside the gene matches: 6. CDR1 is MNHEY, CDR2 SVGEGT, per germline. This CDR3 has 17 amino acids. CDR3 coding DNA: TGTGCCAGCAGTTACCCAAGACAGGGAACTGGGGCCAACGTCCTGACTTTC. Its protein product is CASSYPRQGTGANVLTF.

The genes are TRBV6-2 or TRBV6-3 and TRBJ1-5; perhaps TRBD1 as D (6 bases). Germline V gives CDR1 MNHEY, CDR2 SVGEGT. V was trimmed by 7 bases and J by 5 bases, leaving 18 bases between them. The CDR3 has 15 residues. The CDR3 here is CASNWKQGFDQPQHF. In nucleotides, the CDR3 is TGTGCCAGCAACTGGAAACAGGGATTCGATCAGCCCCAGCATTTT.

The genes are TRBV5-1 and TRBJ2-7, with 7 bases that match TRBD1. CDR3 length: 16 residues. Germline CDR1 is SGHRS and CDR2 is YFSETQ. The trim removed 3 bases at V and 4 bases at J, leaving 13 bases unmatched. The DNA of the CDR3 is TGCGCCAGCAGCTCCCAGCCGGACAGGAAGGTATACGAGCAGTACTTC. Translated, it gives CASSSQPDRKVYEQYF.

This chain links TRBV12-3 or TRBV12-4 with TRBJ2-2, with D hard to call. The CDR3 totals 14 residues. V dropped 1 base and J dropped 5 bases, with 8 bases sitting between them. CDR3 sequence (DNA): TGTGCCAGCAGTTTAGTGCTCCGGACCGGGGAGCTGTTTTTT. It specifies CASSLVLRTGELFF.

V gene TRBV20-1 combines with J gene TRBJ2-3, with D possibly TRBD2 on 5 matching bases. The ends were cut back, 3 bases at V and 5 bases at J, with 12 bases in the middle. This CDR3 contains 13 residues. Germline CDR1 DFQATT, CDR2 SNEGSKA (reference sequence). Here the CDR3 DNA reads TGCAGTGCTAGTCAACTAGGCCTAGATACGCAGTATTTT. This gives the protein CSASQLGLDTQYF.

The V call is TRBV7-8, the J call TRBJ1-5; maybe TRBD1 (6 bases). Germline V gives CDR1 SGHVS, CDR2 FQNEAQ. V dropped 1 base and J dropped 3 bases, with 10 bases sitting between them. The CDR3 length is 15 residues. This chain's CDR3 is CASSLGGTPNQPQHF. CDR3 in DNA: TGTGCCAGCAGCTTAGGGGGGACACCCAATCAGCCCCAGCATTTT.

The genes are TRBV5-4 and TRBJ2-1, with TRBD1 matching 8 bases. Gene TRBJ2-7 matches the end of the DNA better, so the J call may be wrong. The CDR3 is made up of 15 amino acids. The germline gives CDR1 SGHNT, CDR2 YYREEE (reference sequence). The CDR3 DNA sequence: TGTGCCAGCAGCGGGACAGGATCTTCCTACAATGAGCAGTACTTC. It translates to CASSGTGSSYNEQYF.

This clonotype was counted ten times or more. The V gene is TRBV21-1, the J gene TRBJ2-2; TRBD1 was called by the table and not checked on the DNA. TRBV21-1 is described as a pseudogene. This CDR3 region has 21 residues. DNA for the CDR3: TGTGCCAGCAGCAAACACGGACCCCAGGGCTATAGCGGGGGCGGCACCGGGGAGCTGTTTTTT. It is translated as CASSKHGPQGYSGGGTGELFF.

At least ten counts were recorded for this clonotype. This sequence joins TRBV20-1 and TRBJ2-7, with 7 positions matching TRBD1. J lost 6 bases, V lost 4 bases, and 3 bases had no gene match. From germline, CDR1 is DFQATT and CDR2 SNEGSKA (reference sequence). This CDR3 is 11 amino acids long. This CDR3 is CSAKGDSEQYF. For the CDR3, the DNA is TGCAGTGCTAAAGGGGACAGCGAGCAGTACTTC.

The sample holds many counts of this clonotype. The chain uses TRBV7-2 and TRBJ2-7; D may correspond to TRBD1 or TRBD2 (6 bases each). The ends were cut back, 0 bases at V and 7 bases at J, with 16 bases in the middle. The germline V gene encodes CDR1 SGHTA and CDR2 FQGNSA. The CDR3 consists of 15 residues. The chain's CDR3 is CASSLAGGRLEEQYF. The CDR3, as DNA: TGTGCCAGCAGCTTAGCGGGGGGCCGTCTCGAAGAGCAGTACTTC.

The sample holds many counts of this clonotype. The chain carries TRBV7-3 and TRBJ2-2; 7 bases line up with TRBD1. Germline-derived CDR1 and CDR2 are SGHTA and FQGTGA. Trimming at V came to 1 base and at J to 5 bases, leaving 10 bases not matched to a gene. This CDR3 comprises 17 residues. The chain's CDR3 is CASSLRPDRVGTGELFF. CDR3 nucleotide sequence: TGTGCCAGCAGCTTAAGGCCCGACAGGGTCGGTACCGGGGAGCTGTTTTTT.

The chain employs TRBV5-5 and TRBJ2-7; D gene ambiguous. Trimming took 7 bases from V and 2 from J, leaving 22 bases between them. The CDR3 runs to 16 residues. Germline V CDR1 and CDR2: SGHKS, YYEKEE (reference sequence). Here the CDR3 DNA reads TGTGCCAGCTCTATCCAGAACGGCTATCCCCCCTACGAGCAGTACGTC. Translating it yields CASSIQNGYPPYEQYV.

This clonotype showed up just a few times. The chain couples TRBV20-1 to TRBJ2-1; 7 bases are a match to TRBD2. This CDR3 region has 12 residues. CDR1 and CDR2 from the germline V gene are DFQATT and SNEGSKA (reference sequence). The CDR3 is CSGGTPGNEQFF. The CDR3 DNA follows: TGCTCCGGGGGGACCCCGGGCAATGAGCAGTTCTTC.

This clonotype was recorded a few times. This chain connects TRBV13 to TRBJ2-3; TRBD2 aligns across 8 bases. This CDR3 is built from 18 residues. Germline V CDR1 and CDR2: PRHDT, FYEKMQ (reference sequence). The J segment lost 0 bases and the V segment lost 5 bases, leaving 13 bases of the junction unmatched. CDR3 DNA: TGTGCCAGCAGCCAGAGTTTCGCTAGCGGGCTAAGCACAGATACGCAGTATTTT. Protein sequence: CASSQSFASGLSTDTQYF.

The chain has TRBV15 and TRBJ2-2; D is unresolved. The CDR3 is 14 amino acids. Germline CDR1 is LNHNV and CDR2 is YYDKDF (reference sequence). The V gene lost 7 bases and the J gene lost 1 base, with 10 bases spanning the gap. CDR3 nucleotide sequence: TGTGCCACCAAGGACCTATGGAACACCGGGGAGCTGTTTTTT. Its translation: CATKDLWNTGELFF.